The 8 T cell receptor beta chains below all came from one sample that was sequenced in a study of patients and donors after allogeneic stem cell transplantation. From the RT-PCR reads, TCRdb called clonotypes with MiXCR, one entry per CDR3 protein. The sample includes 390,000 or so distinct CDR3 sequences, 16% of them seen just once. Input material: blood, either unsorted or a sorted T cell fraction (not recorded which). The source of these receptors is a human donor who was either an allogeneic HSCT recipient or a stem cell or donor lymphocyte infusion donor (not recorded which). It is not recorded whose cells these are; they may come from a transplant donor.

This clonotype was counted a few times. J is TRBJ2-7 and V is TRBV6-1, with 12 bases identical to TRBD2. The V gene's germline CDR1 is MNHNS and CDR2 SASEGT. Losses at the gene ends were 5 bases for V and 6 bases for J; bases not matched to a gene: 8. CDR3 length: 15 residues. For the CDR3, the DNA is TGTGCCAGCAGTCGATCGACTAGCGGGAGAACCGAGCAGTACTTC. Translation: CASSRSTSGRTEQYF.

This clonotype was observed many times. The J gene is TRBJ2-6, the V gene TRBV12-3 or TRBV12-4; the match to TRBD1 covers 9 bases. V lost 5 bases to trimming and J lost 2 bases; unmatched junction nucleotides: 4. This CDR3 region has 16 residues. The CDR3 spells CASSIRDRAGANVLTF. The CDR3 bases are TGTGCCAGCAGTATCCGGGACAGGGCTGGGGCCAACGTCCTGACTTTC.

The chain links TRBV20-1 to TRBJ2-7, with D tentatively TRBD1 (5 bases). Trimming stripped 2 bases from V and 7 bases from J, with 9 bases between. The CDR3 totals 11 residues. Germline V gene data show CDR1 as DFQATT and CDR2 as SNEGSKA (reference sequence). The DNA of the CDR3 is TGCAGTGCTAGATTAAGACAGGAGCAGTACTTC. Translated, it gives CSARLRQEQYF.

This clonotype has at least ten counts. The chain couples TRBV7-9 to TRBJ1-1, with 10 bases identical to TRBD1. Looked up from germline, CDR1 is SEHNR and CDR2 is FQNEAQ (reference sequence). The J segment lost 1 base and the V segment lost 3 bases, leaving 2 bases of the junction unmatched. The CDR3 has 15 residues. CDR3 sequence (DNA): TGTGCCAGCAGCTTCTGGACAGGGGGGAACACTGAAGCTTTCTTT. Protein sequence: CASSFWTGGNTEAFF.

This clonotype appeared once. The chain combines TRBV7-2 with TRBJ2-1; D might be TRBD1 (6 bases). The germline V gene has CDR1 SGHTA and CDR2 FQGNSA. The CDR3 spans 14 residues. Trimming took off 1 base at V and 15 bases at J, with 19 bases between the two ends. The DNA of the CDR3 is TGTGCCAGCAGCTTAGGGACAGTTAAAGAATTAGTGTTCTTC. Amino acid sequence: CASSLGTVKELVFF.

Comments on this clonotype: This clone may be a read error of a much larger clone one base away. In DNA form, the CDR3 reads TGTGTCAGCAGGACAGGGGAAAATTCACCCCTCCACTTT. Translating it yields CVSRTGENSPLHF. The rearrangement links TRBV6-1 to TRBJ1-6; 9 nucleotides line up with TRBD1. Per the germline V gene, CDR1 is MNHNS and CDR2 is SASEGT. The CDR3 is 13 residues long.

This clonotype has a handful of counts. The rearrangement uses TRBV9 and TRBJ1-6; D not resolved. CDR1 SGDLS and CDR2 YYNGEE come from the germline V gene. Trimming shortened V by 0 bases and J by 4 bases, and 8 bases separated the two germline ends. The CDR3 has 15 amino acids. DNA of the CDR3: TGTGCCAGCAGCGTAGAGGCGGATTATAATTCACCCCTCCACTTT. Translated, it gives CASSVEADYNSPLHF.

Regarding this clonotype: Just one base apart from a much larger clone, this may be a read error. The V call is TRBV12-3 or TRBV12-4, the J call TRBJ1-1, with 12 bases lining up with TRBD1. The CDR3 covers 15 residues. CDR3 region: CTSSRDRGRSTEAFF. CDR3 coding DNA: TGTACCAGCAGTCGGGACAGGGGGCGGTCCACTGAAGCTTTCTTT.